This T cell receptor beta chain was obtained from a study of T-cell memory formation after mild COVID-19. Study background: Most TCR clusters belonged to a single donor.

TCRdb fed the 5' RACE reads into MiXCR, producing one record per CDR3 protein. In the table there are 200,000 to 250,000 distinct CDR3 sequences, over 9% of which are singletons. The CDR3 is 14 residues long. The V gene lost 7 bases and the J gene lost 0 bases, with 11 bases spanning the gap. Germline V CDR1 and CDR2: LNHDA, SQIVND (reference sequence). This sequence originates from a man between 18 and 29 years old who had mild COVID-19 (a few samples of this study predate the infection). Cell type and time point are not known. The sequencing sample was made of PBMCs or a T cell subset sorted from them (not recorded which). This chain connects TRBV19 to TRBJ2-3, with unresolved D. The CDR3 loop is CASTTPHSTDTQYF. In DNA, the CDR3 is TGTGCCAGTACGACACCCCATAGCACAGATACGCAGTATTTT.